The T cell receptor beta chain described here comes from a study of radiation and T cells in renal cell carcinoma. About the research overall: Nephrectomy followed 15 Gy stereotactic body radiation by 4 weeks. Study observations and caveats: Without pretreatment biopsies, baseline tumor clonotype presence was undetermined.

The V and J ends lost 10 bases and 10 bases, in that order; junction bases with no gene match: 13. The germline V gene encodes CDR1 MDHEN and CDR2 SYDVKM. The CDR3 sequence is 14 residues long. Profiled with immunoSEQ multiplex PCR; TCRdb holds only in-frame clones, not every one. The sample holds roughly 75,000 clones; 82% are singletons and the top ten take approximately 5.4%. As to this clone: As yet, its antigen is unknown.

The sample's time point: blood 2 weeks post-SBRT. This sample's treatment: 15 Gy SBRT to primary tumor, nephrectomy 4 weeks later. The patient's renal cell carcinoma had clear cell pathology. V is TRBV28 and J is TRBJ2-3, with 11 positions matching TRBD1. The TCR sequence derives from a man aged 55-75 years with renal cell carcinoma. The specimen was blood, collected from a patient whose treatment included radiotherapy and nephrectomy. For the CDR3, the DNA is TGTGCCAACTCCCTTGGGACAGGGGGGAGCCCGCAGTATTTT. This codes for CANSLGTGGSPQYF.